What follows are 27 T cell receptor beta chains derived from one specimen sequenced in a study of patients and donors after allogeneic stem cell transplantation. Each CDR3 protein is one row after TCRdb ran MiXCR on the RT-PCR reads. The table includes hundreds of thousands of distinct CDR3 sequences, 16% detected once. The sequencing sample was made of blood, either unsorted or a sorted T cell fraction (not recorded which). The source of these receptors is a human donor who was either an allogeneic HSCT recipient or a stem cell or donor lymphocyte infusion donor (not recorded which). It is not recorded whose cells these are; they may come from a transplant donor.

This clonotype was observed a few times. V and J are TRBV5-1 and TRBJ2-7, with TRBD2 identical over 10 bases. Germline values: CDR1 SGHRS, CDR2 YFSETQ. Trimming cost V 4 bases and J 4 bases; bases outside gene matches: 11. This CDR3 comprises 16 residues. The CDR3 region has the DNA TGCGCCAGCAGCGCGGCCCTTAGCGGGGGGCCTTACGAGCAGTACTTC. Amino acids: CASSAALSGGPYEQYF.

This clonotype was detected only a few times. The CDR3 sequence is CASSQESKRGFTDTQYF. DNA for the CDR3: TGCGCCAGCAGCCAAGAGAGCAAGCGGGGATTCACAGATACGCAGTATTTT. The chain recombines TRBV4-3 with TRBJ2-3; 7 nucleotides match TRBD2. The length of the CDR3 is 17 residues. J lost 2 bases, V lost 0 bases, and 8 bases had no gene match. CDR1 is LGHNA, CDR2 YSLEER, per germline.

This clonotype was detected once. The chain combines TRBV19 with TRBJ1-2; D is perhaps TRBD1 (5 bases). V was trimmed by 2 bases and J by 8 bases, leaving 9 bases between them. This CDR3 is built from 12 residues. Germline CDR1 reads LNHDA; CDR2 reads SQIVND (reference sequence). DNA for the CDR3: TGTGCCAGTAGTATACCAGGGATCGGCTACACCTTC. Translation gives CASSIPGIGYTF.

The V and J genes are TRBV15 and TRBJ1-2, with 10 bases aligning to TRBD1. The CDR3 has 17 amino acids. CDR1 LNHNV and CDR2 YYDKDF come from the germline V gene (reference sequence). The V gene end was trimmed by 1 base and the J gene end by 4 bases; junction bases not matched to a gene: 9. The CDR3 DNA is TGTGCCACCAGCAGAGGTTTCTGGACAGGGGGGAGCTATGGCTACACCTTC. It encodes CATSRGFWTGGSYGYTF.

This clonotype was seen only a few times. The gene calls are TRBV7-9 and TRBJ2-7, with D tentatively TRBD2 (5 bases). Trimming stripped 5 bases from V and 7 bases from J, with 18 bases between. The CDR3 covers 14 residues. The V gene's germline CDR1 is SEHNR and CDR2 FQNEAQ (reference sequence). CDR3 sequence (DNA): TGTGCCAGCAGCGACCGGGAACGGTTTACAGAGCAGTACTTC. This sequence encodes CASSDRERFTEQYF.

This chain uses TRBV7-8 with TRBJ1-2, with a weak D call TRBD1 (5 bases). The V and J ends lost 5 bases and 8 bases respectively, with 18 bases between them. The germline V gene has CDR1 SGHVS and CDR2 FQNEAQ. The CDR3 spans 14 residues. CDR3 DNA: TGTGCCAGCAGCCCGGCTCAGGGCGGGGAAGGCTACACCTTC. The encoded protein is CASSPAQGGEGYTF.

This clonotype was found a few times. The V call is TRBV6-2 or TRBV6-3, the J call TRBJ2-1; D not resolved. The CDR3 consists of 11 residues. The germline V gene has CDR1 MNHEY and CDR2 SVGEGT. Trimming cost V 6 bases and J 8 bases, with 8 bases left between them. The CDR3 region has the DNA TGTGCCAGCAGCGCTAGGGATGAGCAGTTCTTC. As protein: CASSARDEQFF.

This clonotype was detected many times. The chain carries TRBV3-1 and TRBJ1-6, with 10 bases identical to TRBD1. This CDR3 comprises 16 residues. Germline CDR1 and CDR2: LGHDT and YNNKEL (reference sequence). Trimming cost V 1 base and J 6 bases; bases outside gene matches: 3. Written as DNA, the CDR3 is TGTGCCAGCAGCCAAGGGACAGGGGGTCTTAATTCACCCCTCCACTTT. Amino acid sequence: CASSQGTGGLNSPLHF.

This clonotype was seen more than once but under ten times. The chain links TRBV2 to TRBJ2-5; D gene uncertain. The CDR3 is made up of 16 amino acids. Trimming took 2 bases from V and 3 from J, leaving 16 bases between them. The germline gives CDR1 SNHLY, CDR2 FYNNEI. CDR3 nucleotide sequence: TGTGCCAGCAGTGAATGGCCTAGACGAGTGGAAGAGACCCAGTACTTC. Translating gives CASSEWPRRVEETQYF.

This clonotype has at least ten counts. V usage is TRBV13 and J usage is TRBJ2-1; D remains unclear. The germline V gene has CDR1 PRHDT and CDR2 FYEKMQ (reference sequence). Trimming removed 4 bases from V and 2 bases from J, with 15 bases in between. CDR3 length equals 16 residues. The CDR3 bases are TGTGCCAGCAGCTCCCGTTCCCCGCGCACCTACAATGAGCAGTTCTTC. Translated: CASSSRSPRTYNEQFF. The full variable domain, with the rest looked up from reference TRBV13 and TRBJ2-1, is AAGVIQSPRHLIKEKRETATLKCYPIPRHDTVYWYQQGPGQDPQFLISFYEKMQSDKGSIPDRFSAQQFSDYHSELNMSSLELGDSALYFCASSSRSPRTYNEQFFGPGTRLTVL.

This chain uses TRBV4-3 with TRBJ2-3; no clear D gene. V lost 4 bases, J lost 1 base, and 9 bases lay in between. There are 14 residues in the CDR3. Germline V gene sequence: CDR1 LGHNA, CDR2 YSLEER. The CDR3 bases are TGCGCCAGCAGCCCGGACCCCCGCACAGATACGCAGTATTTT. Amino acids: CASSPDPRTDTQYF.

This clonotype turned up a few times. This chain connects TRBV30 to TRBJ2-3; the D is unclear. Trimming stripped 5 bases from V and 6 bases from J, with 9 bases between. In germline, CDR1 is GTSNPN, CDR2 SVGIG (reference sequence). The length of the CDR3 is 11 residues. CDR3 loop: CAWAPSDTQYF. In DNA form, the CDR3 reads TGTGCCTGGGCCCCTTCGGATACGCAGTATTTT.

This clonotype was counted between two and nine times. The rearrangement links TRBV7-3 to TRBJ2-3, with 7 nucleotides matching TRBD2. Germline V gives CDR1 SGHTA, CDR2 FQGTGA. This CDR3 comprises 15 residues. The trim removed 2 bases at V and 3 bases at J, leaving 5 bases unmatched. The CDR3 sequence is CASSLREAGTDTQYF. The CDR3 DNA follows: TGTGCCAGCAGCTTACGGGAGGCTGGGACAGATACGCAGTATTTT.

The CDR3 sequence is CASLTSTTGLAVHQETQYF. The CDR3 DNA is TGTGCCAGCCTGACCTCAACGACAGGACTAGCGGTTCACCAAGAGACCCAGTACTTC. V gene TRBV6-1 combines with J gene TRBJ2-5; 10 nucleotides align to TRBD2. V dropped 8 bases and J dropped 0; count of bases not matched to a gene: 18. The CDR3 spans 19 residues. From germline, CDR1 is MNHNS and CDR2 SASEGT.

The sample holds a few counts of this clonotype. The V and J genes are TRBV4-2 and TRBJ2-6; the match to TRBD1 covers 8 bases. The ends lost 3 bases at V and 2 bases at J; junction bases unmatched: 3. The CDR3 sequence is 16 residues long. Per the germline V gene, CDR1 is LGHNA and CDR2 is YNFKEQ. In nucleotides, the CDR3 is TGTGCCAGCAGCCAGGACAGGGTGGCTGGGGCCAACGTCCTGACTTTC. Translation: CASSQDRVAGANVLTF.

This clonotype was seen repeatedly, ten times or more. CDR3 sequence: CSARSGTGNEKLFF. CDR3 coding DNA: TGCAGTGCTCGATCCGGGACAGGGAATGAAAAACTGTTTTTT. This chain connects TRBV20-1 to TRBJ1-4; 9 bases agree with TRBD1. V was clipped by 5 bases and J by 5 bases; unmatched bases: 6. Looked up from germline, CDR1 is DFQATT and CDR2 is SNEGSKA (reference sequence). The CDR3 has 14 amino acids.

This sequence joins TRBV7-9 and TRBJ1-5; TRBD1 is a possible D gene (6 bases). Germline loops: CDR1 SEHNR, CDR2 FQNEAQ (reference sequence). Trimming took off 5 bases at V and 2 bases at J, with 13 bases between the two ends. The length of the CDR3 is 15 residues. CDR3 nucleotide sequence: TGTGCCAGCAGCCCGAGGGGGGCAGGCAATCAGCCCCAGCATTTT. It translates to CASSPRGAGNQPQHF.

This clonotype was detected a few times. The V and J genes are TRBV2 and TRBJ1-1, with D hard to call. The germline CDR1 and CDR2 sequences are SNHLY and FYNNEI. V was shortened by 1 base and J by 7 bases, with 7 bases between the two germline ends. The CDR3 is 12 residues long. This chain's CDR3 is CASSEGRHEAFF. The CDR3, as DNA: TGTGCCAGCAGTGAAGGGCGGCATGAAGCTTTCTTT. The full variable domain, in which reference TRBV2 and TRBJ1-1 provide the parts outside the CDR3, is EPEVTQTPSHQVTQMGQEVILRCVPISNHLYFYWYRQILGQKVEFLVSFYNNEISEKSEIFDDQFSVERPDGSNFTLKIRSTKLEDSAMYFCASSEGRHEAFFGQGTRLTVV.

The CDR3 DNA sequence: TGTGCCAGCAGCTCTAGCGGGAGGACCAATGAGCAGTTCTTC. Encoded protein: CASSSSGRTNEQFF. The chain couples TRBV7-3 to TRBJ2-1; TRBD2 matches 11 bases. Trimming removed 4 bases from V and 6 bases from J; junction bases left unmatched: 2. The germline gives CDR1 SGHTA, CDR2 FQGTGA. This CDR3 is built from 14 residues. The full variable domain, with the rest looked up from reference TRBV7-3 and TRBJ2-1, is GAGVSQTPSNKVTEKGKYVELRCDPISGHTALYWYRQSLGQGPEFLIYFQGTGAADDSGLPNDRFFAVRPEGSVSTLKIQRTERGDSAVYLCASSSSGRTNEQFFGPGTRLTVL.

This clonotype was seen a few times. The chain joins TRBV7-2 to TRBJ2-7, with D tentatively TRBD1 (8 bases). With 5 bases removed from V and 4 bases from J, the gap between germline ends came to 18 bases. Germline CDR1 reads SGHTA; CDR2 reads FQGNSA. The CDR3 has 15 amino acids. The CDR3 sequence: CASSADRGGGYEQYF. CDR3 in DNA: TGTGCCAGCAGCGCCGACAGGGGAGGGGGGTACGAGCAGTACTTC. The full variable domain, its missing parts supplied by reference TRBV7-2 and TRBJ2-7, is GAGVSQSPSNKVTEKGKDVELRCDPISGHTALYWYRQSLGQGLEFLIYFQGNSAPDKSGLPSDRFSAERTGGSVSTLTIQRTQQEDSAVYLCASSADRGGGYEQYFGPGTRLTVT.

This clonotype appeared a few times. This chain uses TRBV7-2 with TRBJ2-1; D unresolved. V was clipped by 5 bases and J by 7 bases, with 15 bases between them. Germline V gene data show CDR1 as SGHTA and CDR2 as FQGNSA. CDR3 length equals 14 residues. The CDR3 region has the DNA TGTGCCAGCAGCCCTGCGACACACCAGAATGAGCAGTTCTTC. Translation gives CASSPATHQNEQFF.

This rearrangement joins TRBV9 to TRBJ2-1; 7 bases agree with TRBD2. Per the germline V gene, CDR1 is SGDLS and CDR2 is YYNGEE. CDR3 size: 14 residues. V shed 1 base, J shed 5 bases, and the junction held 3 bases outside the gene matches. This CDR3 reads CASSVWGRDNEQFF. CDR3 coding DNA: TGTGCCAGCAGCGTATGGGGGAGGGACAATGAGCAGTTCTTC.

The rearrangement joins TRBV24-1 to TRBJ2-7, with 9 bases matching TRBD2. The germline gives CDR1 KGHDR, CDR2 SFDVKD. CDR3 length equals 15 residues. Unmatched junction bases numbered 7, after V lost 5 bases and J lost 3 bases. Here the CDR3 DNA reads TGTGCCACCAGTGCCGGCGGGAGGGCCAACTACGAGCAGTACTTC. It translates to CATSAGGRANYEQYF.

This rearrangement joins TRBV12-3 or TRBV12-4 to TRBJ2-3; TRBD2 matches 9 bases. The CDR3 runs 16 residues. V lost 5 bases to trimming and J lost 2 bases; unmatched junction nucleotides: 8. The DNA for the CDR3 is TGTGCCAGCAGTCGCAGGGGACTAGCTAACACAGATACGCAGTATTTT. This gives the protein CASSRRGLANTDTQYF.

The chain carries TRBV28 and TRBJ1-2, with D hard to call. The CDR3 covers 13 residues. The V end was cut by 8 bases, the J end by 2 bases, with 12 bases between. In germline, CDR1 is MDHEN, CDR2 SYDVKM. For the CDR3, the DNA is TGTGCCAGCCGAACGCTACCAAACTATGGCTACACCTTC. Its translation: CASRTLPNYGYTF.

The V gene is TRBV6-2 or TRBV6-3, the J gene TRBJ2-1; D is uncertain. V dropped 0 bases and J dropped 8 bases, with 17 bases sitting between them. This CDR3 has 16 residues. Germline CDR1 is MNHEY and CDR2 is SVGEGT. CDR3 bases: TGTGCCAGCAGTTACTCGCTAGTTCTTATGATGGATGAGCAGTTCTTC. This gives the protein CASSYSLVLMMDEQFF.

This clonotype was detected only a few times. The chain is built from TRBV25-1 and TRBJ2-3; D unclear. Germline loops: CDR1 MGHDK, CDR2 SYGVNS. The CDR3 is 12 amino acids. V dropped 1 base and J dropped 6 bases, with 5 bases sitting between them. The CDR3 sequence is CASSELTDTQYF. CDR3 coding DNA: TGTGCCAGCAGTGAATTGACCGATACGCAGTATTTT.